The 26 T cell receptor beta chains given below trace back to one sample, sequenced in a study of blood T cell repertoires in COVID-19. Some clones are missing from TCRdb's copy, which holds only in-frame ones; the method was immunoSEQ multiplex PCR. The sample has roughly 100,000 clones, roughly 80% seen once. Sequencing input: peripheral blood. Receptor source: a woman in her 70s with acute or convalescent COVID-19.

The chain combines TRBV5-1 with TRBJ2-7; 15 nucleotides agree with TRBD2. CDR1 SGHRS and CDR2 YFSETQ come from the germline V gene. The J segment lost 4 bases and the V segment lost 4 bases, leaving 12 bases of the junction unmatched. The CDR3 is 18 amino acids. The CDR3 loop is CASSLGLAGGTFLYEQYF. CDR3 DNA: TGCGCCAGCAGCCTGGGACTAGCGGGGGGCACCTTCCTTTACGAGCAGTACTTC.

V usage is TRBV5-1 and J usage is TRBJ1-4; D is unresolved. The V end was cut by 0 bases, the J end by 3 bases, with 9 bases between. Germline-derived CDR1 and CDR2 are SGHRS and YFSETQ. The CDR3 consists of 15 residues. CDR3 bases: TGCGCCAGCAGCTTGGGCGCCGGAGCTAATGAAAAACTGTTTTTT. Amino acid sequence: CASSLGAGANEKLFF.

This clone has a count of ten or more. V usage is TRBV5-6 and J usage is TRBJ1-2, with a tentative D call TRBD1 (6 bases). Deletions cut 3 bases from V and 2 bases from J, with 8 bases between. Germline V gene lookup returns CDR1 SGHDT and CDR2 YYEEEE. The CDR3 is 13 amino acids. The chain's CDR3 is CASSSRGNYGYTF. CDR3 in DNA: TGTGCCAGCAGCTCAAGGGGGAACTATGGCTACACCTTC.

Ten or more counts support this clone. The chain recombines TRBV4-3 with TRBJ1-1, with unresolved D. Trimming cost V 1 base and J 4 bases, with 7 bases left between them. Germline V gives CDR1 LGHNA, CDR2 YSLEER. This CDR3 region has 13 residues. CDR3: CASSQAQSTEAFF. CDR3 coding DNA: TGCGCCAGCAGCCAAGCACAGAGCACTGAAGCTTTCTTT.

This clone was detected a few times. The chain combines TRBV6-5 with TRBJ1-1; the D is unclear. This CDR3 spans 11 amino acids. CDR1 is MNHEY, CDR2 SVGAGI, per germline. V dropped 8 bases and J dropped 7 bases, with 11 bases sitting between them. The CDR3: CASQAHIEAFF. CDR3 DNA sequence: TGTGCCAGCCAGGCTCACATTGAAGCTTTCTTT.

This clone was counted only a few times. The chain carries TRBV10-3 and TRBJ1-5, with D tentatively TRBD1 (6 bases). Trimming left V 0 bases short and J 6 bases short, with 9 bases between. The CDR3 runs to 14 residues. The germline gives CDR1 ENHRY, CDR2 SYGVKD. CDR3 sequence: CAISESPGVQPQHF. Here the CDR3 DNA reads TGTGCCATCAGTGAGTCACCAGGGGTTCAGCCCCAGCATTTT.

CDR3 amino acids: CASTRDRDTEAFF. The CDR3 bases are TGTGCCAGCACACGGGACAGGGACACTGAAGCTTTCTTT. V usage is TRBV6-5 and J usage is TRBJ1-1, with 9 bases matching TRBD1. The ends lost 7 bases at V and 3 bases at J; junction bases unmatched: 3. Per the germline V gene, CDR1 is MNHEY and CDR2 is SVGAGI. The CDR3 is made up of 13 amino acids.

In this sample, this clone turned up a few times. The V gene is TRBV4-1, the J gene TRBJ1-5; no firm D call. The CDR3 has 13 residues. Looked up from germline, CDR1 is MGHRA and CDR2 is YSYEKL. V lost 0 bases to trimming and J lost 4 bases, with 4 bases between them. The CDR3 protein is CASSQDINQPQHF. Written as DNA, the CDR3 is TGCGCCAGCAGCCAAGATATAAATCAGCCCCAGCATTTT.

The chain joins TRBV28 to TRBJ2-6; D may be TRBD1 (6 bases). CDR1 and CDR2 (germline): MDHEN, SYDVKM. Between the trimmed V and J ends, which lost 4 bases and 2 bases, there was a span of 12 bases. The CDR3 covers 16 residues. In DNA form, the CDR3 reads TGTGCCAGCAGTTCCGCAGGGGCCGCTGGGGCCAACGTCCTGACTTTC. Translation gives CASSSAGAAGANVLTF.

This chain uses TRBV30 with TRBJ2-2; the D is unclear. Deletions cut 3 bases from V and 2 bases from J, with 7 bases between. The CDR3 spans 13 residues. Germline V gene lookup returns CDR1 GTSNPN and CDR2 SVGIG (reference sequence). Written as DNA, the CDR3 is TGTGCCTGGAGGGCACTAAACACCGGGGAGCTGTTTTTT. As protein: CAWRALNTGELFF.

The genes are TRBV10-3 and TRBJ1-5; 9 bases are a match to TRBD1. CDR1 is ENHRY, CDR2 SYGVKD, per germline. The CDR3 has 14 amino acids. Trimming took 4 bases from V and 3 from J; bases not matched to a gene: 1. The CDR3 loop is CAISGTGDNQPQHF. For the CDR3, the DNA is TGTGCCATCAGTGGGACAGGGGACAATCAGCCCCAGCATTTT.

This rearrangement joins TRBV11-1 to TRBJ2-5, with TRBD1 matching 8 bases. The CDR3 consists of 15 residues. V was clipped by 3 bases and J by 4 bases; unmatched bases: 7. Germline-derived CDR1 and CDR2 are SGHAT and FQDESV (reference sequence). The CDR3 loop reads CASSFIQTGAETQYF. In nucleotides, the CDR3 is TGTGCCAGCAGCTTCATCCAGACAGGGGCAGAGACCCAGTACTTC.

The sample holds many counts of this clone. CDR3 sequence: CASSLVTGPGNTIYF. CDR3 sequence (DNA): TGTGCCAGCAGCTTGGTGACAGGGCCTGGAAACACCATATATTTT. The chain employs TRBV5-8 and TRBJ1-3, with TRBD1 identical over 7 bases. The CDR3 consists of 15 residues. The trim removed 0 bases at V and 2 bases at J, leaving 2 bases unmatched. Germline V gene data show CDR1 as SGHTS and CDR2 as YDEGEE. Using reference TRBV5-8 and TRBJ1-3 for the parts outside the CDR3, the full variable domain is EAGVTQSPTHLIKTRGQQATLRCSPISGHTSVYWYQQALGLGLQFLLWYDEGEERNRGNFPPRFSGRQFPNYSSELNVNALELEDSALYLCASSLVTGPGNTIYFGEGSWLTVV.

The V gene is TRBV2, the J gene TRBJ2-2; D might be TRBD2 (5 bases). With 6 bases removed from V and 4 bases from J, the gap between germline ends came to 12 bases. CDR3 length: 14 residues. Germline V gene lookup returns CDR1 SNHLY and CDR2 FYNNEI. The CDR3 DNA follows: TGTGCCAGCAGGCCGCTACTAGTCACCGGGGAGCTGTTTTTT. Translated, it gives CASRPLLVTGELFF.

The CDR3 region has the DNA TGTGCCACCAGTCCAGGGGCGTACCAAGAGACCCAGTACTTC. This translates into CATSPGAYQETQYF. The V gene is TRBV24-1, the J gene TRBJ2-5, with TRBD1 as a possible D gene (6 bases). CDR1 is KGHDR and CDR2 is SFDVKD in the germline V gene. This CDR3 has 14 residues. V lost 6 bases to trimming and J lost 0 bases, with 10 bases between them.

The V call is TRBV11-2, the J call TRBJ2-7; 10 bases line up with TRBD1. The CDR3 consists of 12 residues. Germline V CDR1 and CDR2: SGHAT, FQNNGV. Trimming cost V 0 bases and J 12 bases; bases outside gene matches: 2. The CDR3 protein is CASSLEGQGMYF. CDR3 sequence (DNA): TGTGCCAGCAGCTTAGAGGGACAGGGGATGTACTTC. The full variable domain, completed using reference TRBV11-2 and TRBJ2-7, is EAGVAQSPRYKIIEKRQSVAFWCNPISGHATLYWYQQILGQGPKLLIQFQNNGVVDDSQLPKDRFSAERLKGVDSTLKIQPAKLEDSAVYLCASSLEGQGMYFGPGTRLTVT.

A few counts support this clone. The rearrangement joins TRBV11-2 to TRBJ1-1; D unresolved. Germline CDR1 reads SGHAT; CDR2 reads FQNNGV. V shed 3 bases and J shed 1 base, with 12 bases lying between them. The CDR3 is 15 residues long. The CDR3 protein is CASSFGPAGNTEAFF. The CDR3 DNA follows: TGTGCCAGCAGCTTTGGGCCCGCTGGGAACACTGAAGCTTTCTTT.

The chain combines TRBV5-4 with TRBJ1-3; no definite D call. This CDR3 is built from 14 residues. Germline V gives CDR1 SGHNT, CDR2 YYREEE (reference sequence). Trimming left V 0 bases short and J 7 bases short, with 11 bases between. CDR3 sequence reads: CASSLDSEFNTIYF. DNA for the CDR3: TGTGCCAGCAGCTTGGACAGTGAATTCAACACCATATATTTT.

This clone came up a few times. The chain has TRBV5-1 and TRBJ2-2; maybe TRBD1 (5 bases). CDR1 and CDR2 (germline): SGHRS, YFSETQ. V lost 4 bases to trimming and J lost 4 bases, with 14 bases between them. This CDR3 is built from 15 residues. This chain's CDR3 is CASSLLREVTGELFF. In DNA, the CDR3 is TGCGCCAGCAGCCTCCTCAGGGAAGTCACCGGGGAGCTGTTTTTT.

This clone has a handful of counts. The J gene is TRBJ2-6, the V gene TRBV7-2, with 10 bases that match TRBD1. J was trimmed by 13 bases and V by 6 bases; bases with no gene match: 12. The CDR3 is made up of 15 amino acids. Germline-derived CDR1 and CDR2 are SGHTA and FQGNSA. The CDR3 loop is CASRTTGQGFRVLTF. CDR3 DNA sequence: TGTGCCAGCAGAACCACGGGACAGGGGTTTAGAGTCCTGACTTTC. The entire variable domain, with the rest obtained from reference TRBV7-2 and TRBJ2-6, is as follows: GAGVSQSPSNKVTEKGKDVELRCDPISGHTALYWYRQSLGQGLEFLIYFQGNSAPDKSGLPSDRFSAERTGGSVSTLTIQRTQQEDSAVYLCASRTTGQGFRVLTFGAGSRLTVL.

The chain employs TRBV7-2 and TRBJ1-1; 9 positions agree with TRBD1. V was pared by 1 base and J by 3 bases, with 0 bases of the junction left unmatched. Germline V gives CDR1 SGHTA, CDR2 FQGNSA. The CDR3 extends over 14 amino acids. The CDR3 nucleotides are TGTGCCAGCAGCTTAGACAGGGGGCACACTGAAGCTTTCTTT. This translates into CASSLDRGHTEAFF.

This chain links TRBV10-2 with TRBJ1-4, with 7 bases identical to TRBD1. Germline V lookup: CDR1 WSHSY, CDR2 SAAADI. The CDR3 spans 14 residues. V gave up 7 bases and J gave up 8 bases; unmatched junction bases: 10. In DNA, the CDR3 is TGCGCCAGCACCGGGGTCGACAGGGACGAAAAACTGTTTTTT. Protein: CASTGVDRDEKLFF.

V usage is TRBV27 and J usage is TRBJ2-4; the D gene is possibly TRBD2 (7 bases). CDR3 size: 15 residues. The V end was cut by 6 bases, the J end by 2 bases, with 14 bases between. Germline V lookup: CDR1 MNHEY, CDR2 SMNVEV (reference sequence). CDR3 sequence reads: CASSPAGATKNIQYF. CDR3 coding DNA: TGTGCCAGCAGCCCGGCGGGGGCGACCAAAAACATTCAGTACTTC.

The CDR3 coding sequence is TGTGCCAGCAGGGAACAGGACAGCGGTTACACTGAAGCTTTCTTT. Translated: CASREQDSGYTEAFF. J is TRBJ1-1 and V is TRBV6-4; a possible D gene is TRBD1 (6 bases). Germline lookup yields CDR1 MRHNA and CDR2 SNTAGT. The CDR3 loop spans 15 amino acids. The V end was cut by 6 bases, the J end by 3 bases, with 17 bases between.

The chain recombines TRBV5-1 with TRBJ2-3; D unresolved. This CDR3 spans 12 amino acids. CDR1 and CDR2 from the germline V gene are SGHRS and YFSETQ. V gave up 4 bases and J gave up 3 bases, with 6 bases separating them. CDR3 in amino acids: CASSLLTDTQYF. The CDR3 DNA reads TGCGCCAGCAGCCTCTTGACAGATACGCAGTATTTT.

This clone was detected many times. The chain uses TRBV21-1 and TRBJ1-2; TRBD1, the D gene given by the table, was not confirmed from the DNA. TRBV21-1 is flagged as a pseudogene. The CDR3 extends over 16 amino acids. The CDR3: CASSAQGGGQDYGYTF. The CDR3 bases are TGTGCCAGCAGCGCTCAGGGGGGCGGACAGGACTATGGCTACACCTTC.